A selection of T cell receptor beta chains follows, all from one sample in a study of T cells in Graves' hyperthyroidism and ophthalmopathy. TCRdb analysed the multiplex PCR reads with MiXCR anew, one entry per CDR3 protein. The data contain 500,000 to 650,000 distinct CDR3 sequences, approximately 48% of them singletons. Sequenced sample: peripheral blood or thyroid tissue (not recorded which). These receptors all stem from an adult woman with Graves' disease, either hyperthyroidism or ophthalmopathy (not recorded which). Each CDR3 is given without its conserved first and last residue. The D gene is left open where the match is weak.

V gene: TRBV7-2; J gene: TRBJ1-1; D gene: NA; CDR3 length: 13; CDR3 protein: ASSLGGGRYTEAF
V gene: TRBV7-6; J gene: TRBJ2-7; D gene: NA; CDR3 length: 10; CDR3 protein: ALAQRGYEQY
V gene: TRBV13; J gene: TRBJ2-5; D gene: NA; CDR3 length: 11; CDR3 protein: ASSFWGQRTQY
V gene: TRBV6-2/TRBV6-3; J gene: TRBJ1-5; D gene: NA; CDR3 length: 12; CDR3 protein: ASSGTYSNQPQH
V gene: TRBV29-1; J gene: TRBJ2-1; D gene: NA; CDR3 length: 12; CDR3 protein: SVRGSGGRNEQF
V gene: TRBV25-1; J gene: TRBJ1-1; D gene: TRBD1; CDR3 length: 13; CDR3 protein: ASSVDRGRRGEAF
V gene: TRBV2; J gene: TRBJ2-5; D gene: NA; CDR3 length: 12; CDR3 protein: ASSEGQLQETQY
V gene: TRBV28; J gene: TRBJ2-6; D gene: NA; CDR3 length: 12; CDR3 protein: ASSEGVGANVLT
V gene: TRBV7-6; J gene: TRBJ2-2; D gene: NA; CDR3 length: 13; CDR3 protein: ASSLEQTNTGELF
V gene: TRBV20-1; J gene: TRBJ1-2; D gene: NA; CDR3 length: 10; CDR3 protein: SAAGPPGGYT
V gene: TRBV19; J gene: TRBJ1-2; D gene: NA; CDR3 length: 10; CDR3 protein: ASSKPSYGYT
V gene: TRBV2; J gene: TRBJ2-5; D gene: NA; CDR3 length: 11; CDR3 protein: AGTGGSGETQY
V gene: TRBV5-6; J gene: TRBJ1-4; D gene: TRBD1; CDR3 length: 13; CDR3 protein: ASSPVTGAREKLF
V gene: TRBV20-1; J gene: TRBJ1-2; D gene: NA; CDR3 length: 12; CDR3 protein: SARVDAAAYGYT
V gene: TRBV7-8; J gene: TRBJ1-1; D gene: TRBD1; CDR3 length: 15; CDR3 protein: ASSSLRDRGSRNEAF
V gene: TRBV29-1; J gene: TRBJ2-7; D gene: NA; CDR3 length: 10; CDR3 protein: SVVGSSGEQY
V gene: TRBV10-3; J gene: TRBJ2-7; D gene: TRBD2; CDR3 length: 12; CDR3 protein: AISYSSGSYEQY
V gene: TRBV25-1; J gene: TRBJ1-4; D gene: NA; CDR3 length: 14; CDR3 protein: ASSPRGGAGNEKLL
V gene: TRBV7-9; J gene: TRBJ1-2; D gene: NA; CDR3 length: 10; CDR3 protein: ASSLLNWGYT
V gene: TRBV19; J gene: TRBJ2-6; D gene: NA; CDR3 length: 13; CDR3 protein: ASSSQGTGANVLT
V gene: TRBV10-2; J gene: TRBJ1-2; D gene: TRBD1; CDR3 length: 11; CDR3 protein: ATQGQSNYGYT
V gene: TRBV19; J gene: TRBJ1-5; D gene: TRBD1; CDR3 length: 12; CDR3 protein: ASSTTGGGQPQH
V gene: TRBV29-1; J gene: TRBJ2-7; D gene: TRBD2; CDR3 length: 10; CDR3 protein: SVEAGRDDQY
V gene: TRBV6-6; J gene: TRBJ2-7; D gene: NA; CDR3 length: 15; CDR3 protein: ASSYSTVGGSGGEQY